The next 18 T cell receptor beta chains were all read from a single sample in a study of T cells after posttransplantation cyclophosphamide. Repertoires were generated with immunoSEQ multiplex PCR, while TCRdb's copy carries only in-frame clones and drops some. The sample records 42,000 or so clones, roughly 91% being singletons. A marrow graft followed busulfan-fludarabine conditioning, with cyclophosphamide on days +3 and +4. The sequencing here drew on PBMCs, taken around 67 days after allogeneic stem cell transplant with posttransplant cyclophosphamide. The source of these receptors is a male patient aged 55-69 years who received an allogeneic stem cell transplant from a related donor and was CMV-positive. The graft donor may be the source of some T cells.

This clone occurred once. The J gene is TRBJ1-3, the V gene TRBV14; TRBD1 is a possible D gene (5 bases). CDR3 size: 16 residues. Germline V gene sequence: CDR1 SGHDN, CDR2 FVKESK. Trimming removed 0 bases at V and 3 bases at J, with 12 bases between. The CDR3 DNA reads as TGTGCCAGCAGCCAAGACGGGGGGACCCGTGGAAACACCATATATTTT. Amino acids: CASSQDGGTRGNTIYF.

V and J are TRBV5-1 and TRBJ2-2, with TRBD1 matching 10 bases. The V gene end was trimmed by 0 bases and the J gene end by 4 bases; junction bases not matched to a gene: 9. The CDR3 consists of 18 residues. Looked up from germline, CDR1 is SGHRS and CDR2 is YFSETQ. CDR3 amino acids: CASSLVGQGRSSTGELFF. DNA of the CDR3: TGCGCCAGCAGCTTGGTGGGACAGGGGCGGTCGTCCACCGGGGAGCTGTTTTTT.

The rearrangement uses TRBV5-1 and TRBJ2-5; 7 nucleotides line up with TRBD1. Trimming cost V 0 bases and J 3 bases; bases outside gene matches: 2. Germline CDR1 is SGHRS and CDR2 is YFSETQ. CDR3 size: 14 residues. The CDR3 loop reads CASSLVQGEETQYF. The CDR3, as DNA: TGCGCCAGCAGCTTGGTTCAGGGGGAAGAGACCCAGTACTTC. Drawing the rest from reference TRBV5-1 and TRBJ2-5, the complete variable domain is KAGVTQTPRYLIKTRGQQVTLSCSPISGHRSVSWYQQTPGQGLQFLFEYFSETQRNKGNFPGRFSGRQFSNSRSEMNVSTLELGDSALYLCASSLVQGEETQYFGPGTRLLVL.

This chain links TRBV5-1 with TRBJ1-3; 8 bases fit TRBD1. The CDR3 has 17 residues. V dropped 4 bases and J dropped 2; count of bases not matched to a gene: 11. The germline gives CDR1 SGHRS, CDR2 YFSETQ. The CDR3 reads CASSERTGSYPGNTIYF. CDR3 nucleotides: TGCGCCAGCAGCGAAAGGACAGGGTCGTATCCTGGAAACACCATATATTTT.

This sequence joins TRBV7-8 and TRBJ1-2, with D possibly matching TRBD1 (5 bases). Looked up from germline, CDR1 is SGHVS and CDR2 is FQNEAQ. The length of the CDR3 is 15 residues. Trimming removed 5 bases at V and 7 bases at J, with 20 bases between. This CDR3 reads CASSPPGGGSFGYTF. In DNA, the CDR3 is TGTGCCAGCAGCCCTCCTGGGGGGGGGAGTTTTGGCTACACCTTC.

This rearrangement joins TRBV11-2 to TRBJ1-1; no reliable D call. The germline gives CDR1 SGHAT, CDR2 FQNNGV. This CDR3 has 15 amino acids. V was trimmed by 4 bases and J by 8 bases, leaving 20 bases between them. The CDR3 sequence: CASSSGPIGSIEAFF. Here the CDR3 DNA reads TGTGCCAGCAGCTCAGGTCCCATCGGTTCAATCGAAGCTTTCTTT.

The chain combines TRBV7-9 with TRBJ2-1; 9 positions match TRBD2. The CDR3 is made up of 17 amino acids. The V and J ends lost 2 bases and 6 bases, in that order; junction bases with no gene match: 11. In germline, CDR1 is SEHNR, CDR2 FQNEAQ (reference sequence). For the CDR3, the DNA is TGTGCCAGCAGCTTATTCCTTAGCGGGGGATTAACCAATGAGCAGTTCTTC. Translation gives CASSLFLSGGLTNEQFF.

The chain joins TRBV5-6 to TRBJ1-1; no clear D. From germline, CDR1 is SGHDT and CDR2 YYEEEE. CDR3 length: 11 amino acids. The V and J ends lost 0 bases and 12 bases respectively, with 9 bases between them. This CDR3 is CASSLGFESFF. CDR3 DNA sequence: TGTGCCAGCAGCTTGGGGTTCGAGTCTTTCTTT.

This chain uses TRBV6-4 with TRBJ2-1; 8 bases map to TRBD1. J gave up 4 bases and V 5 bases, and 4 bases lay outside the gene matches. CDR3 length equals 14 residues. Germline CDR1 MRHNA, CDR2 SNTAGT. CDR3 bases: TGTGCCAGCAGTCCCGGGACAGGTTACAATGAGCAGTTCTTC. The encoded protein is CASSPGTGYNEQFF.

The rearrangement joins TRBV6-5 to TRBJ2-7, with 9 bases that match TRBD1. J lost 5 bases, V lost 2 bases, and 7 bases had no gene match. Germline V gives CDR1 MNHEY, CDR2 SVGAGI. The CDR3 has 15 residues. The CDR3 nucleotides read TGTGCCAGCAGTTACATCCGGGACAGGGCCAACGAGCAGTACTTC. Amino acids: CASSYIRDRANEQYF.

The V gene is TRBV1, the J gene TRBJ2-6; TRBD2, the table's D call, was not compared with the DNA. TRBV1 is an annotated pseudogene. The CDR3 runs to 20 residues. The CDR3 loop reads CTSSQDRWGGDPSGANVLTF. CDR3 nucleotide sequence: TGCACCAGCAGCCAAGATCGGTGGGGGGGGGACCCCTCTGGGGCCAACGTCCTGACTTTC.

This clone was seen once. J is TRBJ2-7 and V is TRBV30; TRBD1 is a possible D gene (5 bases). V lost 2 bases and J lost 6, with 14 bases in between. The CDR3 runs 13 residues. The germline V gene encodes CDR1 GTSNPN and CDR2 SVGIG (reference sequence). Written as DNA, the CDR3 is TGTGCCTGGAGTCAGACACAGGCCGGCGAGCAGTACGTC. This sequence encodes CAWSQTQAGEQYV.

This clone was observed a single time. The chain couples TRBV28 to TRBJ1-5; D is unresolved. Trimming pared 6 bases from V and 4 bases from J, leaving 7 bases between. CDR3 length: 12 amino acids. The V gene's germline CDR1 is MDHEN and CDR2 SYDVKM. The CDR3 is CASSSLNQPQHF. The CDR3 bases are TGTGCCAGCAGCTCCCTTAATCAGCCCCAGCATTTT.

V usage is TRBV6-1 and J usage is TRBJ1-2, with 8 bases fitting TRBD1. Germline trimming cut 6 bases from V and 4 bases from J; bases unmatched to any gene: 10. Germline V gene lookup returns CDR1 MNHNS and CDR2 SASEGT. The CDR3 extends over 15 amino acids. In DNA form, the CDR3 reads TGTGCCAGCAGAAAAACCCCCGGGACAGGCTATGGCTACACCTTC. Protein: CASRKTPGTGYGYTF.

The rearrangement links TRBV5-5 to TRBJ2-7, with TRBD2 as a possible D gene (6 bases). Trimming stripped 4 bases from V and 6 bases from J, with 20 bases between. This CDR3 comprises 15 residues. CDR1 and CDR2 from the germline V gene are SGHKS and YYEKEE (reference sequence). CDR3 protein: CASSAWEDAPTEQYF. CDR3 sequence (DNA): TGTGCCAGCAGCGCCTGGGAGGACGCCCCTACCGAGCAGTACTTC.

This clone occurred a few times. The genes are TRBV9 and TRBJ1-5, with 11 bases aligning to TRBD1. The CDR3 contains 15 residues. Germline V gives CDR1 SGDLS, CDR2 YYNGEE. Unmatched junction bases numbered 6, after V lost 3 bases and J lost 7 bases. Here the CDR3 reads CASSAGTGGKQPQHF. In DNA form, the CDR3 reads TGTGCCAGCAGCGCGGGGACAGGGGGAAAACAGCCCCAGCATTTT. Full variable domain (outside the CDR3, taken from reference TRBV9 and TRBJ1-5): DSGVTQTPKHLITATGQRVTLRCSPRSGDLSVYWYQQSLDQGLQFLIQYYNGEERAKGNILERFSAQQFPDLHSELNLSSLELGDSALYFCASSAGTGGKQPQHFGDGTRLSIL.

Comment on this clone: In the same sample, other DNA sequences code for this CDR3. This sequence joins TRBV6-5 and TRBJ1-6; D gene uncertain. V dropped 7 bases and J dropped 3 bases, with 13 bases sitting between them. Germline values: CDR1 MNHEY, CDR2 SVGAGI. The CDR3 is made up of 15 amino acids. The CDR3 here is CASKRGESYNSPLHF. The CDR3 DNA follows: TGTGCCAGCAAGCGGGGTGAAAGCTATAATTCACCCCTCCACTTT.

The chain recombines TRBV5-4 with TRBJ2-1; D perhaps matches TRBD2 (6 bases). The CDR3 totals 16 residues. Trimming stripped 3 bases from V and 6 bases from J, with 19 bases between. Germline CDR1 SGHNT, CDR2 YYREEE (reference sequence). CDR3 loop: CASSSATGVPTNEQFF. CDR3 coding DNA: TGTGCCAGCAGCTCGGCTACGGGGGTCCCAACCAATGAGCAGTTCTTC.